This is a list of T cell receptor beta chains from one sample in a study of blood T cells in healthy people across ages. From the 5' RACE reads, TCRdb called clonotypes with MiXCR, one entry per CDR3 protein. The sample lists about 1.4 million distinct CDR3 sequences; approximately 63% were seen once. The sample comprised blood. The receptors shown here come from a man between 18 and 29 years old in good health. The CDR3 runs from the conserved cysteine through the conserved F or W. The D gene is left open where the match is weak. The size entry is marked missing in some rows and otherwise reads once, few, many or a size class.

J,size,length,V,D,DNA,CDR3
TRBJ1-2,-,13,TRBV5-5,-,TGTGCCAGCAGCGACGAGGCGGGGAATGGCTACACCTTC,CASSDEAGNGYTF
TRBJ1-1,-,16,TRBV2,TRBD1,TGTGCCAGTCTGCGCCGGGACAGTCCTATGAACACTGAAGCTTTCTTT,CASLRRDSPMNTEAFF
TRBJ1-1,few,13,TRBV29-1,TRBD1,TGCAGCTTTAGCGGACAGGGGCACACTGAAGCTTTCTTT,CSFSGQGHTEAFF
TRBJ1-6,-,15,TRBV12-3/TRBV12-4,-,TGTGCCAGCAGTTTAGCGAACAGACCGAATTCACCCCTCCACTTT,CASSLANRPNSPLHF
TRBJ2-7,-,12,TRBV6-2/TRBV6-3,-,TGTGCCAGCAGTTACGGGAGGTCCGAGCAGTACTTC,CASSYGRSEQYF
TRBJ2-7,-,16,TRBV19,TRBD1,TGTGCCAGTAGGGAAGACAGGGGATCGGCCACCTACGAGCAGTACTTC,CASREDRGSATYEQYF
TRBJ2-5,once,14,TRBV11-2,-,TGTGCCAGCAGCTTAGCCTTTCTAGAAGAGACCCAGTACTTC,CASSLAFLEETQYF
TRBJ2-3,few,15,TRBV14,-,TGTGCCAGCAGCCAAGACTCTTACAGCACAGATACGCAGTATTTT,CASSQDSYSTDTQYF
TRBJ1-1,-,17,TRBV7-9,-,TGTGCCAGCAGCTCCCCAGTCCTGGGGGGCGCGGGAGTTGAAGCTTTCTTT,CASSSPVLGGAGVEAFF
TRBJ2-5,-,12,TRBV6-7,-,TGTGCCAGCAGTTTTTCCGCGAGGGACCAGTACTTC,CASSFSARDQYF
TRBJ1-5,-,13,TRBV20-1,TRBD1,TGCAGTGCTAGGACAGGGGGCTATCAGCCCCAGCATTTT,CSARTGGYQPQHF
TRBJ2-1,-,13,TRBV29-1,-,TGCAGCGTTAGCTATCCGACCTACAATGAGCAGTTCTTC,CSVSYPTYNEQFF
TRBJ2-5,-,13,TRBV28,-,TGTGCCGGCACCCTCCCGGGCTGGGAGACCCAGTACTTC,CAGTLPGWETQYF
TRBJ1-6,-,13,TRBV7-2,-,TGTGCCACCGAGACAGTAGATAATTCACCCCTCCACTTT,CATETVDNSPLHF
TRBJ2-3,few,18,TRBV7-6,TRBD2,TGTGCCAGCAGCTTAGCCGGGTTAGCGGGGGGCAGCACAGATACGCAGTATTTT,CASSLAGLAGGSTDTQYF
TRBJ2-7,once,12,TRBV10-2,-,TGCGCCACATACTCCCTGGGGGGCGAGCAGTACTTC,CATYSLGGEQYF
TRBJ2-1,-,12,TRBV7-9,-,TGTGCCAGTACCGGGCAGGCGGGTGAGCAGTTCTTC,CASTGQAGEQFF
TRBJ2-2,once,12,TRBV5-1,-,TGCCCCAGCAGCTTGATCTCGGGGGAGCTGTTTTTT,CPSSLISGELFF
TRBJ2-7,-,15,TRBV10-3,TRBD1,TGTGCCATCAGTGACCGGGACAGGAGACGGGACGAGCAGTACTTC,CAISDRDRRRDEQYF
TRBJ2-7,-,12,TRBV12-3/TRBV12-4,TRBD1,TGTGCCAGCAGGGGACAGGGGATCGAGCAGTACTTC,CASRGQGIEQYF
TRBJ2-7,-,15,TRBV20-1,TRBD1,TGCAGTGCTAGACTACGGGACAGCGTGGGGTACGAGCAGTACTTC,CSARLRDSVGYEQYF
TRBJ2-7,-,13,TRBV6-2/TRBV6-3,-,TGTGCCAGCAGTTCGGACGGTTTTTCCGAGCAGTACTTC,CASSSDGFSEQYF
TRBJ1-5,-,14,TRBV15,-,TGTGCCACCAGCAGAGATAATGAGATTGGGGTTCGGCATTTT,CATSRDNEIGVRHF
TRBJ1-1,once,18,TRBV9,-,TGTGCCAGCAGCGCCCGACAATCCGGGGCAGTGAAGGCCACTGAAGCTTTCTTT,CASSARQSGAVKATEAFF
TRBJ1-2,-,16,TRBV9,-,TGTGCCAGCAGCGGGGGTAATTTCGTCCCGGTCACTGGCTACACCTTC,CASSGGNFVPVTGYTF
TRBJ2-7,once,13,TRBV28,-,TGTGCCAGCAGCGCGCCCGCGTCCTACGAGCAGTACTTC,CASSAPASYEQYF
TRBJ2-7,-,15,TRBV20-1,-,TGCAGTGCTAGAGCGCTGGTTGGGCGGGATGACGAGCAGTACTTC,CSARALVGRDDEQYF
TRBJ2-3,many,18,TRBV7-9,TRBD2,TGTGCCAGCACCCGAGGGGGCCCACTAGCGGGGCACACAGATACGCAGTATTTT,CASTRGGPLAGHTDTQYF
TRBJ2-2,-,13,TRBV5-5,-,TGTGCCAGCAGCATCTGGGTGGGCGGGGAGCTGTTTTTT,CASSIWVGGELFF
TRBJ2-7,-,14,TRBV20-1,-,TGCAGTGCTAGAGTGGCCCGAAGCTCCTACGAGCAGTACTTC,CSARVARSSYEQYF
TRBJ2-7,-,15,TRBV20-1,TRBD1,TGCAGTGCTAGAGGACCGGGACAGGGACTCGATGAGCAGTACTTC,CSARGPGQGLDEQYF
TRBJ2-5,-,15,TRBV6-5,TRBD2,TGTGCCAGCTTTAAGGCTAGCGGAGACCAAGAGACCCAGTACTTC,CASFKASGDQETQYF
TRBJ2-5,-,18,TRBV12-3/TRBV12-4,TRBD2,TGTGCCAGCAGTTTAGGGGGTAGTCTAGCGGGGCGCCAAGAGACCCAGTACTTC,CASSLGGSLAGRQETQYF
TRBJ2-7,few,16,TRBV4-1,-,TGCGCCAGCAGCCAAAGGGCAGCTCAAAGCTCCTACGAGCAGTACTTC,CASSQRAAQSSYEQYF
TRBJ1-2,-,14,TRBV20-1,-,TGCAGTGCTAGAGATCTTTGGCAGGGCGGCGGCTACACCTTC,CSARDLWQGGGYTF
TRBJ1-2,few,14,TRBV11-2,TRBD1,TGTGCCAGCAGCACCGGACAGGGCGATTATGGCTACACCTTC,CASSTGQGDYGYTF
TRBJ2-1,-,15,TRBV9,TRBD2,TGTGCCAGCAGCGTAGTTGCGGGGGGGCCTGGGGAGCAGTTCTTC,CASSVVAGGPGEQFF
TRBJ2-4,-,13,TRBV10-2,-,TGCGCCAGCAGTGAGCCCGGCCTAAACATTCAGTACTTC,CASSEPGLNIQYF
TRBJ1-2,-,14,TRBV6-2/TRBV6-3,-,TGTGCCAGCAGCAGCCTGGGGATGATCTATGGCTACACCTTC,CASSSLGMIYGYTF
TRBJ2-1,-,13,TRBV12-3/TRBV12-4,-,TGTGCCAGCACTCGGACAGGGAGGGGTGAGCAGTTCTTC,CASTRTGRGEQFF
TRBJ2-7,-,16,TRBV6-5,-,TGTGCCAGCAGTTCCTTCCGGGACACCGTTACCTACGAGCAGTACTTC,CASSSFRDTVTYEQYF
TRBJ2-1,few,16,TRBV20-1,TRBD2,TGCAGTGCTTGGGGTGGGAGGACTAGCGGGATCGATGAGCAGTTCTTC,CSAWGGRTSGIDEQFF
TRBJ2-7,few,15,TRBV4-3,-,TGCGCCAGCAGCCAAGATAGGTACCAATCCTACGAGCAGTACTTC,CASSQDRYQSYEQYF
TRBJ2-3,-,13,TRBV7-8,-,TGTGCCAGCAGCGCAGACACTTTAGATACGCAGTATTTT,CASSADTLDTQYF
TRBJ2-1,once,16,TRBV11-2,-,TGTGCCAGCAGCTTAGTTCGGGTAGTCTCCTACAATGAGCAGTTCTTC,CASSLVRVVSYNEQFF
TRBJ2-7,-,12,TRBV20-1,-,TGCAGTGCTGCGGGTCCTACCTACGAGCAGTACTTC,CSAAGPTYEQYF
TRBJ2-3,-,15,TRBV10-3,TRBD2,TGTACCGTCAGTGAGACTAGCGGAACCGGTGATACGCAGTATTTT,CTVSETSGTGDTQYF